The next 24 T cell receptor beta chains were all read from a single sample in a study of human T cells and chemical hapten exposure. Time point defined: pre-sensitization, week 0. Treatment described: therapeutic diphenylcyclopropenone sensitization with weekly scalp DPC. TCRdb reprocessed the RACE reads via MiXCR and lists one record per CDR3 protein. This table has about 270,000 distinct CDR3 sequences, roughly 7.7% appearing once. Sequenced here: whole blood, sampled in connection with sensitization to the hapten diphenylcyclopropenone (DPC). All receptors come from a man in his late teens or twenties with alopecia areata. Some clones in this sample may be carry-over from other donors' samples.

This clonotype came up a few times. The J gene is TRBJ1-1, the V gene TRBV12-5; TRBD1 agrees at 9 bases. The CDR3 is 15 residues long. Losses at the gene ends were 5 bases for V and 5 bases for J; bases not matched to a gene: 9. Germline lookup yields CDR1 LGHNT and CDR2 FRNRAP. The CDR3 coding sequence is TGTGCTAGTGGTCCCCCGGGACAGGGCGGGACTGAAGCTTTCTTT. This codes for CASGPPGQGGTEAFF. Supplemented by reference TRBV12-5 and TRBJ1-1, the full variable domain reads DARVTQTPRHKVTEMGQEVTMRCQPILGHNTVFWYRQTMMQGLELLAYFRNRAPLDDSGMPKDRFSAEMPDATLATLKIQPSEPRDSAVYFCASGPPGQGGTEAFFGQGTRLTVV.

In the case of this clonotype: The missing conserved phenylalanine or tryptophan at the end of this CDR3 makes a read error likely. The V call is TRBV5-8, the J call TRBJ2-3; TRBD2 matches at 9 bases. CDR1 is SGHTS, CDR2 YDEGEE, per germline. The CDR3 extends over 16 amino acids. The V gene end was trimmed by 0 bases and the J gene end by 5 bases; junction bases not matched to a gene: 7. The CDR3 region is CASSLGLAGSVDTQYI. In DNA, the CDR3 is TGTGCCAGCAGCTTGGGTCTAGCGGGGAGCGTAGATACGCAGTATATT.

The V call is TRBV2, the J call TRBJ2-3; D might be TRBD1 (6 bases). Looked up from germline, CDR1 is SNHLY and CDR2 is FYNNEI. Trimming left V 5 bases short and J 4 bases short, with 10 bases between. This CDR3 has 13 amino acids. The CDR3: CASSKDSPDTQYF. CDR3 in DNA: TGTGCCAGCAGTAAGGACAGTCCAGATACGCAGTATTTT.

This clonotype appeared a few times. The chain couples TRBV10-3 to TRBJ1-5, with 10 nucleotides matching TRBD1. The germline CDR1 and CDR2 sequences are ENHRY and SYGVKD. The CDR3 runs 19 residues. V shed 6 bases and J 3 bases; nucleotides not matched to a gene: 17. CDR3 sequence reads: CAISGAWDRGNLANQPQHF. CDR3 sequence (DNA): TGTGCCATCAGCGGAGCGTGGGACAGGGGAAATCTCGCCAATCAGCCCCAGCATTTT.

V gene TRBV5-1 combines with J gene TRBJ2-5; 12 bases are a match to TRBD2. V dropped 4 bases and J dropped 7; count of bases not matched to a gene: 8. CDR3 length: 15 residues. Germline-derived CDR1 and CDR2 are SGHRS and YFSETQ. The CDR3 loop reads CASSTLAGGRGTQYF. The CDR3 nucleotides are TGCGCCAGCAGCACCCTAGCGGGGGGGCGCGGGACCCAGTACTTC.

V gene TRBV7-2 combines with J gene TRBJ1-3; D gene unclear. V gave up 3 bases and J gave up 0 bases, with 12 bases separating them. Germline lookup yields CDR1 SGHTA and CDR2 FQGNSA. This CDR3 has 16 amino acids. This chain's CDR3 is CASSLSGGNSGNTIYF. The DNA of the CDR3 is TGTGCCAGCAGCTTGTCAGGTGGAAACTCTGGAAACACCATATATTTT. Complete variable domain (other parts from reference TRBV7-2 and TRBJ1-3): GAGVSQSPSNKVTEKGKDVELRCDPISGHTALYWYRQSLGQGLEFLIYFQGNSAPDKSGLPSDRFSAERTGGSVSTLTIQRTQQEDSAVYLCASSLSGGNSGNTIYFGEGSWLTVV.

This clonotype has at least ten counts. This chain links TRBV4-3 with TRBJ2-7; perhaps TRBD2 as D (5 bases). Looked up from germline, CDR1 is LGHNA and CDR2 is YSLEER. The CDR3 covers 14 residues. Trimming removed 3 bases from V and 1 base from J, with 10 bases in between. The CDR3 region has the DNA TGCGCCAGCAGCCAGGAGGAAGGGTCCTACGAGCAGTACTTC. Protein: CASSQEEGSYEQYF.

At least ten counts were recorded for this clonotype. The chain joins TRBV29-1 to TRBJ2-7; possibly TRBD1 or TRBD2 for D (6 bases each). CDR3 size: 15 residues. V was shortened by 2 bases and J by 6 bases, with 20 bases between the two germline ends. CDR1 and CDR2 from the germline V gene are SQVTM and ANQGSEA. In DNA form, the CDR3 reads TGCAGCGTTGAAAAGAAGAAGGGGGGATTACTCGAGCAGTACTTC. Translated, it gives CSVEKKKGGLLEQYF.

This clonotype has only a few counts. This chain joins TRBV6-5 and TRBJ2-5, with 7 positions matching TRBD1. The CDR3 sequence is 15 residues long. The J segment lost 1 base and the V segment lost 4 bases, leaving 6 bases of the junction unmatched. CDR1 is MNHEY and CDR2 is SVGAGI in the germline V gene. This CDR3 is CASSSTGQVQETQYF. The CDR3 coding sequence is TGTGCCAGCAGTTCAACCGGACAGGTCCAAGAGACCCAGTACTTC.

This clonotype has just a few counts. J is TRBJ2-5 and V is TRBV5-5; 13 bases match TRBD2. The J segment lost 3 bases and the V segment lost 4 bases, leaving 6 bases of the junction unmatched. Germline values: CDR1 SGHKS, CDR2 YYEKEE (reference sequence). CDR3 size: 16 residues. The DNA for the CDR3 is TGTGCCAGCAGCCCAGGGACTAGCGGGATCGAAGAGACCCAGTACTTC. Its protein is CASSPGTSGIEETQYF.

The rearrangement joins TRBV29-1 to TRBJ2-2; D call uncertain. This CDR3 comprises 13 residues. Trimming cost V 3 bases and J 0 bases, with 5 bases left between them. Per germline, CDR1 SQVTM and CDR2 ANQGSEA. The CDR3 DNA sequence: TGCAGCGTTGAGCCCACGAACACCGGGGAGCTGTTTTTT. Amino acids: CSVEPTNTGELFF.

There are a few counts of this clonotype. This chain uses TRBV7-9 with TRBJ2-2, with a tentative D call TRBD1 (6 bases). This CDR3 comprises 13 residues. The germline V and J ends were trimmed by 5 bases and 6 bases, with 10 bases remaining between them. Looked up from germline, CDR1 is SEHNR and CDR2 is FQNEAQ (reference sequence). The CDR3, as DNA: TGTGCCAGCAGCGAAAGGACAGCCGGGGAGCTGTTTTTT. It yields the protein CASSERTAGELFF.

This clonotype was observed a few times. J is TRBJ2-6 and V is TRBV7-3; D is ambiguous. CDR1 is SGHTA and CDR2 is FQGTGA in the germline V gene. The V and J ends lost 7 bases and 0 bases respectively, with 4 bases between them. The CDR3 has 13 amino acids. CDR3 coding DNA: TGTGCCAGCACCGACTCTGGGGCCAACGTCCTGACTTTC. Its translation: CASTDSGANVLTF.

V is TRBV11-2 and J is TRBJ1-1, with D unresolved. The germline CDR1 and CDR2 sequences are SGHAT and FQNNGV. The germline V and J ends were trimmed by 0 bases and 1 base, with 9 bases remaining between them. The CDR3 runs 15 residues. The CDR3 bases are TGTGCCAGCAGCTTAGATTCAAGAGCGAACACTGAAGCTTTCTTT. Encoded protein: CASSLDSRANTEAFF.

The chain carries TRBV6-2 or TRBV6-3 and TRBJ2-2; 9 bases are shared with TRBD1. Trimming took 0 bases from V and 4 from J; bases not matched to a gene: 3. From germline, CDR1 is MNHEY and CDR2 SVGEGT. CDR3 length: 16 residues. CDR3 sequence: CASSYSGQGGTGELFF. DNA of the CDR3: TGTGCCAGCAGTTACTCGGGACAGGGCGGCACCGGGGAGCTGTTTTTT.

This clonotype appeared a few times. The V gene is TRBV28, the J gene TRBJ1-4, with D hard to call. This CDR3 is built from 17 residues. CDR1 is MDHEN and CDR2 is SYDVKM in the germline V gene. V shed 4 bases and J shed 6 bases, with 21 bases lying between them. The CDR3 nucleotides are TGTGCCAGCAGTTCCCCAGGACCATTCACGGCGGATGAAAAACTGTTTTTT. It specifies CASSSPGPFTADEKLFF.

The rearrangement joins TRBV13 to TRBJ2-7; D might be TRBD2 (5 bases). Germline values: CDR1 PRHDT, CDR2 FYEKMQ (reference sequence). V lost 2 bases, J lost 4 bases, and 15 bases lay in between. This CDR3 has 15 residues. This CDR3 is CASSLSGNTQYEQYF. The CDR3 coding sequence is TGTGCCAGCAGCTTATCCGGGAACACACAATACGAGCAGTACTTC.

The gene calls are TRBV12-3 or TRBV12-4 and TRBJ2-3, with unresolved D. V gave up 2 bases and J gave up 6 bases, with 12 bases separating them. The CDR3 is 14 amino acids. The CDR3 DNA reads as TGTGCCAGCAGTTTACGGGCGTTCGCGGATACGCAGTATTTT. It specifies CASSLRAFADTQYF.

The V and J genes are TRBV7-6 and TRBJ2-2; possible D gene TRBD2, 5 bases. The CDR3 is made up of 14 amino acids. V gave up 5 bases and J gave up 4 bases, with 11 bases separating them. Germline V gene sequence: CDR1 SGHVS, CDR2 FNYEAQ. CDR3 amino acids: CASSRGYGTGELFF. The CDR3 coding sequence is TGTGCCAGCAGCCGAGGGTATGGCACCGGGGAGCTGTTTTTT.

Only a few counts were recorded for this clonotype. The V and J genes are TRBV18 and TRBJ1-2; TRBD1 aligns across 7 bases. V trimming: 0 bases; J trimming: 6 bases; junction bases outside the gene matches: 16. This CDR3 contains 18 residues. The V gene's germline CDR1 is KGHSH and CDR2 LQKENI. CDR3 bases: TGTGCCAGCTCACCACCGCTGGGACAGATCCAACCGTATAATGGCTACACCTTC. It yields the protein CASSPPLGQIQPYNGYTF.

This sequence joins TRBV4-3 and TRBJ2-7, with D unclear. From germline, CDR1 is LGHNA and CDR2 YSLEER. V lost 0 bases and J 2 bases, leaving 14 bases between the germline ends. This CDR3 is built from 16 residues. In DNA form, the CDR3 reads TGCGCCAGCAGCCAAGATGACACTACCTTTACCTACGAGCAGTACTTC. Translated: CASSQDDTTFTYEQYF.

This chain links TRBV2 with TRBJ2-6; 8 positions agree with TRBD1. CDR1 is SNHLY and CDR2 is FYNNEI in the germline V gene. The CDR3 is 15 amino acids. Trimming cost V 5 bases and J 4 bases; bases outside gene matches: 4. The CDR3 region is CASSWTGPGANVLTF. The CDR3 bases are TGTGCCAGCAGTTGGACAGGGCCCGGGGCCAACGTCCTGACTTTC.

The DNA for the CDR3 is TGTGCCACCAGTGATTTGGACAGCAATCAGCCCCAGCATTTT. Its translation: CATSDLDSNQPQHF. The rearrangement uses TRBV24-1 and TRBJ1-5; D call uncertain. The germline gives CDR1 KGHDR, CDR2 SFDVKD. This CDR3 comprises 14 residues. V was shortened by 0 bases and J by 1 base, with 3 bases between the two germline ends.

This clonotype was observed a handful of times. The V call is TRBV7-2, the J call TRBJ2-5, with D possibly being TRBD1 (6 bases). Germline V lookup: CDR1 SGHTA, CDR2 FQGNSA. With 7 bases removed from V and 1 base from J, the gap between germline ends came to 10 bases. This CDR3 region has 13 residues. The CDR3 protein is CASNDRSQETQYF. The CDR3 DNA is TGTGCCAGCAACGACAGGAGCCAAGAGACCCAGTACTTC.